The present T cell receptor (beta chain) was sequenced within a study of cytomegalovirus exposure and HLA in healthy donors. Regarding the study as a whole: It was assumed in the presence/absence analyses that sequencing depth was roughly uniform across donors. TCR beta chains associated with HLA were, in a later analysis, more clonally expanded than equally common others. Productive status was seen about 90% or about 30% of the time for most TCR beta V segments in an earlier analysis. According to the study, around 160 TCR beta chains were cytomegalovirus-associated.

PCR amplification relied on 60 Vbeta primers (plus 13 Jbeta primers). TCRdb's copy holds only in-frame clones and misses some; the assay was immunoSEQ multiplex PCR. This sample has around 92,000 clones, with roughly 80% found just once. About this clone itself: The antigen remains unidentified.

The CDR3 length is 14 residues. Trimming left V 4 bases short and J 1 base short, with 11 bases between. In germline, CDR1 is SGDLS, CDR2 YYNGEE. This chain uses TRBV9 with TRBJ1-1; D gene unclear. This sequence originates from a man aged 60 to 75 in good health and CMV-seropositive. Sequenced input: PBMCs. The CDR3 loop is CASSPSLGNTEAFF. In nucleotides, the CDR3 is TGTGCCAGCAGCCCTAGTCTGGGGAACACTGAAGCTTTCTTT.